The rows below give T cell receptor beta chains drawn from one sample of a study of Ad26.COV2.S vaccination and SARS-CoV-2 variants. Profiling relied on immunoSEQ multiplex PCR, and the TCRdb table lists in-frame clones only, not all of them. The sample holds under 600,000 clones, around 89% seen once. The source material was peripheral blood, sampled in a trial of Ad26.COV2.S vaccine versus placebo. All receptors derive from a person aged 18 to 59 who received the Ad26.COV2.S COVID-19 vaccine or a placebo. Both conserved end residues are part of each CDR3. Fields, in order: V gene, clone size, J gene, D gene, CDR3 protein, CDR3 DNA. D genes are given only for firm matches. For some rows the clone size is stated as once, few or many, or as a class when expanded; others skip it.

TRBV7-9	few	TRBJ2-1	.	CASSLVGPYNEQFF	TGTGCCAGCAGCCTTGTGGGGCCTTACAATGAGCAGTTCTTC
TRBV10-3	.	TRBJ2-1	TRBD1	CAIRRGQGDEQFF	TGTGCCATCAGACGAGGACAGGGCGATGAGCAGTTCTTC
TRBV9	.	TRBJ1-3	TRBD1	CASSSTRDRGNTIYF	TGTGCCAGCAGCTCCACCCGGGACAGAGGAAACACCATATATTTT
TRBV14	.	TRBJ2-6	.	CASSQVSAGANVLTF	TGTGCCAGCAGCCAAGTAAGCGCTGGGGCCAACGTCCTGACTTTC
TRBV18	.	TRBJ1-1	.	CASSPTQAWNTEAFF	TGTGCCAGCTCACCTACCCAGGCGTGGAACACTGAAGCTTTCTTT
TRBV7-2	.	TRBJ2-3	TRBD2	CASSLWTSGIGHGADTQYF	TGTGCCAGCAGCCTCTGGACTAGCGGGATCGGGCACGGCGCAGATACGCAGTATTTT
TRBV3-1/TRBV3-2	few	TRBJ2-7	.	CASSTPTTSAKQYF	TGTGCCAGCAGCACCCCTACGACGTCAGCTAAGCAGTACTTC
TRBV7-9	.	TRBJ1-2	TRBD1	CASSLGDRTGLGYTF	TGTGCCAGCAGCTTAGGAGACCGGACAGGGTTAGGCTACACCTTC
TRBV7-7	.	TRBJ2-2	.	CASSLGANTGELFF	TGTGCTAGCAGCTTAGGGGCGAACACCGGGGAGCTGTTTTTT
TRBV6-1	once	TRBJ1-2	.	CASSENWVYGYTF	TGTGCCAGCAGTGAGAATTGGGTTTATGGCTACACCTTC
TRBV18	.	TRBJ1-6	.	CASSSSGHLNSPLHF	TGTGCCAGCTCATCGTCGGGACACCTAAATTCACCCCTCCACTTT
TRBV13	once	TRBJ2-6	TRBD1	CASSLSGEWDRLGANVLTF	TGTGCCAGCAGCTTAAGTGGCGAGTGGGACAGGCTTGGGGCCAACGTCCTGACTTTC
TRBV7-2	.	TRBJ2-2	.	CASRLGGSNTGELFF	TGTGCCAGCAGACTCGGGGGATCGAACACCGGGGAGCTGTTTTTT
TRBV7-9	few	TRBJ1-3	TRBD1	CASSLTGIRNTIYF	TGTGCCAGCAGCCTGACAGGGATTAGAAACACCATATATTTT
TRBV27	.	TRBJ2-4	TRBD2	CATAAGLAKNIQYF	TGTGCCACCGCAGCGGGGTTAGCCAAAAACATTCAGTACTTC
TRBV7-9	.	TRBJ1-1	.	CASSLAGQSETEAFF	TGTGCCAGCAGCTTAGCCGGTCAATCGGAGACTGAAGCTTTCTTT
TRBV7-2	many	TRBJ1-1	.	CASSLFQGSSEAFF	TGTGCCAGCAGCTTATTCCAGGGTTCGTCTGAAGCTTTCTTT
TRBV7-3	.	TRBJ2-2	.	CASSSGHTVGTGELFF	TGTGCCAGCAGCTCCGGACATACGGTGGGCACCGGGGAGCTGTTTTTT
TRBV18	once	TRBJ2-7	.	CASSPPSAASYEQYF	TGTGCCAGCTCACCACCTAGCGCCGCATCTTACGAGCAGTACTTC
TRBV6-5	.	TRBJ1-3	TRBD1	CASRDRAADTIYF	TGTGCCAGCCGGGACAGGGCCGCTGACACCATATATTTT
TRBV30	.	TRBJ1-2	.	CAWSVRDTDGYTF	TGTGCCTGGAGTGTACGGGACACTGATGGCTACACCTTC
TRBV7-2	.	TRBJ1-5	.	CASAGLGNQPQHF	TGTGCCAGCGCTGGCTTGGGAAATCAGCCCCAGCATTTT
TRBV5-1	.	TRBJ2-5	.	CASSTGQNQETQYF	TGCGCCAGCAGCACAGGACAGAATCAAGAGACCCAGTACTTC
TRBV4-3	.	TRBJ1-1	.	CASSQDGNREGEAFF	TGCGCCAGCAGCCAAGATGGAAACAGGGAGGGTGAAGCTTTCTTT
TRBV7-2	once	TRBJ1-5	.	CASSVAGGGNQPQHF	TGTGCCAGCAGCGTAGCGGGGGGGGGCAATCAGCCCCAGCATTTT
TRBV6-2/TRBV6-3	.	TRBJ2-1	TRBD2	CASSNRRLAGGQYNEQFF	TGTGCCAGCAGTAATAGGCGATTAGCGGGGGGGCAATACAATGAGCAGTTCTTC
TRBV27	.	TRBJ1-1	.	CASWRAGGTEAFF	TGTGCCAGCTGGAGGGCTGGGGGCACTGAAGCTTTCTTT
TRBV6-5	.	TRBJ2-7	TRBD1	CASSRGQVGYEQYF	TGTGCCAGCAGCCGGGGACAGGTCGGCTACGAGCAGTACTTC
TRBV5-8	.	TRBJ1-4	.	CASSGGLNEKLFF	TGTGCCAGCAGCGGGGGACTGAATGAAAAACTGTTTTTT
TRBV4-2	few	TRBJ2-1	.	CASSGMNEQFF	TGTGCCAGCAGCGGCATGAATGAGCAGTTCTTC
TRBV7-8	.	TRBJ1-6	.	CASSLAVLRSSSYNSPLHF	TGTGCCAGCAGCTTAGCAGTTTTACGCAGTAGCTCCTATAATTCACCCCTCCACTTT
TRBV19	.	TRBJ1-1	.	CASSEDREFYAFF	TGTGCCAGTAGTGAAGACAGAGAGTTCTACGCTTTCTTT
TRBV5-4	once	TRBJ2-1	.	CASRQDQTGYNEQFF	TGTGCCAGCAGGCAAGATCAAACAGGGTACAATGAGCAGTTCTTC